Each of the 5 T cell receptor beta chains below was sequenced from the same sample in a study of blood T cell repertoires in COVID-19. The protocol was immunoSEQ multiplex PCR, while the TCRdb copy is restricted to in-frame clones and leaves out a portion. The sample lists fewer than 85,000 clones, more than 60% occurring once. Source material: peripheral blood. All receptors come from a woman aged 80 or older with active or convalescent COVID-19.

This clone was seen ten or more times. The chain is built from TRBV7-9 and TRBJ2-2; D perhaps matches TRBD1 (5 bases). The germline gives CDR1 SEHNR, CDR2 FQNEAQ (reference sequence). Trimming left V 7 bases short and J 1 base short, with 10 bases between. CDR3 length equals 14 residues. The DNA for the CDR3 is TGTGCCAGCATCGGGCAGGGGAACACCGGGGAGCTGTTTTTT. Amino acid sequence: CASIGQGNTGELFF.

The rearrangement links TRBV28 to TRBJ1-2; TRBD1 matches at 10 bases. CDR1 and CDR2 (germline): MDHEN, SYDVKM. Losses at the gene ends were 7 bases for V and 5 bases for J; bases not matched to a gene: 7. This CDR3 has 14 residues. The CDR3 sequence is CASNKDRGQYGYTF. Here the CDR3 DNA reads TGTGCCAGCAACAAAGACAGGGGGCAGTATGGCTACACCTTC.

This clone has a handful of counts. V and J are TRBV5-1 and TRBJ2-5; a weak D match, TRBD1 (6 bases). The V and J ends lost 5 bases and 5 bases respectively, with 13 bases between them. This CDR3 has 13 amino acids. Germline V lookup: CDR1 SGHRS, CDR2 YFSETQ. The CDR3 region is CASRPAGVETQYF. CDR3 sequence (DNA): TGCGCCAGCAGACCGGCAGGGGTTGAGACCCAGTACTTC.

V and J are TRBV7-8 and TRBJ2-1; 7 nucleotides line up with TRBD2. The CDR3 totals 15 residues. Germline V gives CDR1 SGHVS, CDR2 FQNEAQ. The ends lost 8 bases at V and 9 bases at J; junction bases unmatched: 16. The CDR3 nucleotides are TGTGCCAGCCTCATGGGGACTATCGCTGGAAGTGAGCAGTTCTTC. It codes for CASLMGTIAGSEQFF.

This chain links TRBV27 with TRBJ1-5, with no clear D. Looked up from germline, CDR1 is MNHEY and CDR2 is SMNVEV (reference sequence). The CDR3 is made up of 16 amino acids. Trimming stripped 4 bases from V and 1 base from J, with 14 bases between. The CDR3 loop is CASSSTWVQSNQPQHF. CDR3 DNA: TGTGCCAGCAGTTCAACGTGGGTACAGAGCAATCAGCCCCAGCATTTT.